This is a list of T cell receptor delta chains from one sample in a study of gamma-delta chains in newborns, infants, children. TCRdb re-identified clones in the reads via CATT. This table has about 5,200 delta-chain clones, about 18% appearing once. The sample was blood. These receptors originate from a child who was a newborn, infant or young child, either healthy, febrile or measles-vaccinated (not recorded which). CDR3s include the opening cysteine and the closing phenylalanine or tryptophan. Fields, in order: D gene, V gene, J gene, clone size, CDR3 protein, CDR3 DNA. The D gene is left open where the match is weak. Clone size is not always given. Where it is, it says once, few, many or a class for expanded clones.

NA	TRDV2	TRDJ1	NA	CACDPVSSGVRGKYTDKLIF	TGTGCCTGTGACCCGGTAAGTAGCGGAGTTCGGGGGAAGTACACCGATAAACTCATCTTT
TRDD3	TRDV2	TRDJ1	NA	CACDILGDKHDDKLIF	TGTGCCTGTGACATACTGGGGGATAAGCACGACGATAAACTCATCTTT
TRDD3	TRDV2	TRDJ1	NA	CACDTPGDSNKLIF	TGTGCCTGTGACACCCCGGGGGATTCGAATAAACTCATCTTT
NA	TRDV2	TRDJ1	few	CACDTVPTGKGDTDKLIF	TGCGCCTGTGACACCGTTCCGACTGGGAAAGGGGACACCGATAAACTCATCTTT
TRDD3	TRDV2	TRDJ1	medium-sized	CACDSAGYESTDKLIF	TGTGCCTGTGACTCCGCCGGATACGAATCCACCGATAAACTCATCTTT
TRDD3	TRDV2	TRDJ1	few	CACDTPEVLGDYKLIF	TGTGCCTGTGACACACCGGAGGTACTGGGGGATTATAAACTCATCTTT
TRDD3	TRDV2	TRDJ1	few	CACDTVAGGYIGMTDKLIF	TGTGCCTGTGACACCGTAGCTGGGGGATACATTGGTATGACCGATAAACTCATCTTT
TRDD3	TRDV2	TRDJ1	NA	CACDALGGYADKLIF	TGTGCCTGTGACGCCCTTGGGGGATACGCCGATAAACTCATCTTT
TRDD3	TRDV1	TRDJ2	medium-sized	CALGEGPSRGIPHTLTAQLFF	TGTGCTCTTGGGGAGGGGCCTTCCCGGGGGATACCCCATACTTTGACAGCACAACTCTTCTTT
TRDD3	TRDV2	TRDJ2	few	CACDTVGDPETKALTAQLFF	TGTGCCTGTGACACGGTGGGGGATCCAGAAACGAAAGCTTTGACAGCACAACTCTTCTTT
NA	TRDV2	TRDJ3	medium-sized	CACDTVGESSWDTRQMFF	TGTGCCTGTGACACCGTTGGGGAGAGCTCCTGGGACACCCGACAGATGTTTTTC
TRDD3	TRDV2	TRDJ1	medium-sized	CACDTVPTGGEYTDKLIF	TGTGCCTGTGACACCGTACCTACTGGGGGAGAGTACACCGATAAACTCATCTTT
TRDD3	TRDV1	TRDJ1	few	CALGGQTWWGTITDKLIF	TGTGCTCTTGGGGGCCAAACGTGGTGGGGGACCATCACCGATAAACTCATTTTT
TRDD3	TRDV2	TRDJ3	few	CACDTVLGDSSRDTRQMFF	TGTGCCTGTGACACAGTACTGGGGGATAGCTCCCGGGACACCCGACAGATGTTTTTC
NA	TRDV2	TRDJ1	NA	CACDTWGATDKLIF	TGTGCCTGTGACACCTGGGGAGCCACCGATAAACTCATCTTT
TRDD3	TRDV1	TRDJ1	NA	CALGDPLSATGGEYTDKLIF	TGTGCTCTTGGGGACCCCCTTTCCGCTACTGGGGGAGAGTACACCGATAAACTCATCTTT
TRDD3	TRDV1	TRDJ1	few	CALGELKVLGGTDDKLIF	TGTGCTCTTGGGGAACTAAAAGTACTGGGGGGTACCGACGATAAACTCATCTTT
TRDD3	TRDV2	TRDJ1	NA	CALAAKGGHLPPHCWGKLIF	TGTGCCCTGGCCGCGAAGGGTGGTCACCTACCACCGCACTGCTGGGGGAAACTCATCTTT
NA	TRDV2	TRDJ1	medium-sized	CACDPLNSLVDKLIF	TGTGCCTGTGACCCCCTTAATTCTCTGGTCGATAAACTCATCTTT
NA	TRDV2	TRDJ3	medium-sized	CACDDIRDTRQMFF	TGTGCCTGTGACGATATACGGGACACCCGACAGATGTTTTTC
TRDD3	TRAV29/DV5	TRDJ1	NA	CAARHWGDPEYTDKLIF	TGTGCAGCAAGACACTGGGGGGACCCTGAGTACACCGATAAACTCATCTTT
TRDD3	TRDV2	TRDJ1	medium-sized	CACDTLGAQTDKLIF	TGTGCCTGTGACACCCTGGGGGCCCAGACCGATAAACTCATCTTT
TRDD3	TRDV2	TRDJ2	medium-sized	CACDKMGDMTAQLFF	TGTGCCTGTGACAAAATGGGGGATATGACAGCACAACTCTTCTTT
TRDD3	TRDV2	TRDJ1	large	CACDKLGDTDKLIF	TGTGCCTGTGACAAACTGGGGGACACCGATAAACTCATCTTT
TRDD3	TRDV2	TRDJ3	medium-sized	CACDTAGTGGYSWDTRQMFF	TGTGCCTGTGACACCGCGGGTACTGGGGGATACTCCTGGGACACCCGACAGATGTTTTTC
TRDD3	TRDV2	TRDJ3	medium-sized	CACDTVLGDTSWDTRQMFF	TGTGCCTGTGACACAGTACTGGGGGATACGTCCTGGGACACCCGACAGATGTTTTTC
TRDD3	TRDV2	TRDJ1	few	CACDTVEFTGGLGRHTDKLIF	TGTGCCTGTGACACCGTCGAGTTTACGGGGGGATTGGGTAGACACACCGATAAACTCATCTTT
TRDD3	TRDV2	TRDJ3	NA	CACDTLSVLGDTWDTRQMFF	TGTGCCTGTGACACGTTATCCGTACTGGGGGATACTTGGGACACCCGACAGATGTTTTTC
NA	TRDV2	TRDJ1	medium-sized	CACDTVPRGENKLIF	TGTGCCTGTGACACCGTCCCGAGGGGGGAGAATAAACTCATCTTT
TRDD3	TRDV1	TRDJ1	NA	CALGDGGFPTLGDKKLIF	TGTGCTCTTGGGGATGGGGGTTTTCCTACTTTGGGGGATAAGAAACTCATCTTT
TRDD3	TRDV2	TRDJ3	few	CACDILGDTWDTRQMFF	TGTGCCTGTGACATACTGGGGGATACCTGGGACACCCGACAGATGTTTTTC
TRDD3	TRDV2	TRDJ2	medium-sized	CACDRLGDDSAQLFF	TGTGCCTGTGACAGACTGGGGGATGATTCAGCACAACTCTTCTTT
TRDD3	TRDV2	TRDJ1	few	CACDTPPRTGDPEADKLIF	TGTGCCTGTGACACCCCTCCTCGTACTGGGGATCCCGAGGCCGATAAACTCATCTTT
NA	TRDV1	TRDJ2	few	CALGKGEGCLFF	TGTGCTCTTGGGAAGGGTGAGGGATGCCTCTTCTTT
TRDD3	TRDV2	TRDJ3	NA	CACDTVGDTVSWDTRQMFF	TGTGCCTGCGACACCGTGGGGGATACTGTTTCCTGGGACACCCGACAGATGTTTTTC
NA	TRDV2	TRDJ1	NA	CACDMWAARGRSDRLTF	TGCGCCTGTGACATGTGGGCGGCAAGGGGGAGATCCGATAGACTCACCTTT
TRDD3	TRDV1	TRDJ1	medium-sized	CALGELADWGPKGTDKLIF	TGTGCTCTTGGGGAACTAGCGGACTGGGGACCAAAGGGCACCGATAAACTCATCTTT
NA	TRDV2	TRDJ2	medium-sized	CACDQWGVGAQLFF	TGTGCCTGTGACCAGTGGGGGGTAGGAGCACAACTCTTCTTT
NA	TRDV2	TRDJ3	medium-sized	CACDTAGSRSWDTRQMFF	TGTGCCTGTGACACCGCGGGGTCCCGCTCCTGGGACACCCGACAGATGTTTTTC
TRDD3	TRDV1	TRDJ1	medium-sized	CALGNFGDTRSNTDKLIF	TGTGCTCTTGGGAACTTCGGGGATACGCGATCAAACACCGATAAACTCATCTTT
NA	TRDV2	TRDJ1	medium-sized	CACDAVGTPAAGGDKLIF	TGTGCCTGTGACGCGGTCGGGACTCCCGCCGCGGGTGGCGATAAACTCATCTTT
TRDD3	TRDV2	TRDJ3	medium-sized	CACDTGWGTPRSSWDTRQMFF	TGTGCCTGTGACACCGGTTGGGGGACTCCCCGCAGCTCCTGGGACACCCGACAGATGTTTTTC
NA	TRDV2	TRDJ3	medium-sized	CACDTFQIRSGSWDTRQMFF	TGTGCCTGTGACACTTTCCAAATAAGGAGTGGCTCCTGGGACACCCGACAGATGTTTTTC
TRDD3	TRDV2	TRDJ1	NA	CARDVLGDKADTDKLIF	TGTGCCCGTGACGTACTGGGGGATAAGGCGGACACCGATAAACTCATCTTT
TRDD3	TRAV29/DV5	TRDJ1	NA	CAATLYWGRGKLPDKLIF	TGTGCGGCAACGCTTTACTGGGGGAGGGGGAAGCTCCCCGATAAACTCATCTTT
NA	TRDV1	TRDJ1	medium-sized	CALGGLPRSWPGSPTYTDKLIF	TGTGCTCTTGGGGGTCTTCCCCGCTCCTGGCCCGGGTCCCCCACGTACACCGATAAACTCATCTTT
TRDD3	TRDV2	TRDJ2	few	CACDTLGGPSLTAQLFF	TGTGCCTGTGACACCCTGGGGGGCCCCTCTCTGACAGCACAACTCTTCTTT
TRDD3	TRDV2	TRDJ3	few	CACDVTGVSWDTRQMFF	TGTGCCTGTGACGTTACTGGGGTCTCCTGGGACACCCGACAGATGTTTTTC
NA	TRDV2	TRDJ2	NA	CACDTVGSRLEAQLFF	TGTGCCTGTGACACCGTAGGCTCTCGGCTGGAAGCACAACTCTTCTTT
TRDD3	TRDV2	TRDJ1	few	CACDVLGDTPYTDKLIF	TGTGCCTGTGACGTACTGGGGGATACGCCTTACACCGATAAACTCATCTTT
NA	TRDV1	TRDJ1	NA	CALGERRWAYTDKLIF	TGTGCTCTTGGGGAAAGGAGGTGGGCGTACACCGATAAACTCATCTTT
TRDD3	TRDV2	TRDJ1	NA	CACNVLGAAYTDKLIF	TGTGCCTGTAACGTACTGGGGGCCGCCTACACCGATAAACTCATCTTT
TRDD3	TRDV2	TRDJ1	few	CACDTILTWGYSGNTDKLIF	TGTGCCTGTGACACCATCCTTACTTGGGGATACAGTGGGAACACCGATAAACTCATCTTT
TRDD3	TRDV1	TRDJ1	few	CALGEMMDSLSYWGIQGLNMEKLIF	TGTGCTCTTGGGGAAATGATGGATTCCCTCTCGTACTGGGGGATCCAAGGGCTAAATATGGAGAAACTCATCTTT
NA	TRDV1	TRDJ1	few	CALGELVVEDGDADYKLIF	TGTGCTCTTGGGGAACTAGTAGTCGAGGATGGGGATGCCGATTATAAACTCATCTTT